The next 22 T cell receptor beta chains were all read from a single sample in a study of shared clonotypes between healthy human individuals. Method: immunoSEQ multiplex PCR; TCRdb's copy keeps in-frame clones and lacks some. The sample contains about 2.1 million clones, about 93% of which appear only once. As defined, naive CD8 cells were CD45RO-negative and positively selected for CCR7, with terminally differentiated effector memory CD45RA+ cells excluded. Sequencing input: naive CD8+ T cells from PBMCs. The receptors derive from a man between 18 and 35 years old in good health. Some clones in this sample may be carry-over from other donors' samples.

The table lists this clone with a count of one. The chain combines TRBV28 with TRBJ2-3, with D hard to call. The V and J ends lost 1 base and 4 bases respectively, with 12 bases between them. The CDR3 loop spans 15 amino acids. The germline V gene has CDR1 MDHEN and CDR2 SYDVKM. The CDR3 bases are TGTGCCAGCAGTTTATTGGGGTTCAAAGCAGATACGCAGTATTTT. Translated, it gives CASSLLGFKADTQYF.

The chain links TRBV6-5 to TRBJ1-2; D uncertain. The CDR3 has 15 residues. Looked up from germline, CDR1 is MNHEY and CDR2 is SVGAGI. V lost 0 bases and J lost 6, with 14 bases in between. The CDR3 is CASSYSVSARDGYTF. Written as DNA, the CDR3 is TGTGCCAGCAGTTACTCTGTCTCGGCTCGGGATGGCTACACCTTC.

The chain combines TRBV6-5 with TRBJ2-7; D remains unclear. V lost 5 bases and J 4 bases, leaving 15 bases between the germline ends. This CDR3 comprises 14 residues. Germline V gene data show CDR1 as MNHEY and CDR2 as SVGAGI. CDR3 coding DNA: TGTGCCAGCAGTCTGCTCTCGGCCCCATACGAGCAGTACTTC. It codes for CASSLLSAPYEQYF.

This clone showed up just once. The chain is built from TRBV27 and TRBJ1-2, with D unclear. The CDR3 runs to 13 residues. V was cut by 5 bases and J by 5 bases, with 12 bases left in between. Germline V gene data show CDR1 as MNHEY and CDR2 as SMNVEV (reference sequence). The CDR3 nucleotides are TGTGCCAGCAGTAAGAGCGCGGGGTATGGCTACACCTTC. Translated: CASSKSAGYGYTF.

Only one count was recorded for this clone. The chain employs TRBV27 and TRBJ2-5; possibly TRBD1 for D (6 bases). The CDR3 consists of 14 residues. Between the trimmed V and J ends, which lost 6 bases and 0 bases, there was a span of 11 bases. The germline V gene encodes CDR1 MNHEY and CDR2 SMNVEV (reference sequence). CDR3 loop: CASRDRLYQETQYF. Here the CDR3 DNA reads TGTGCCAGCAGAGACAGGCTTTACCAAGAGACCCAGTACTTC.

The chain employs TRBV2 and TRBJ1-1, with D perhaps TRBD1 (6 bases). The CDR3 is made up of 18 amino acids. The germline CDR1 and CDR2 sequences are SNHLY and FYNNEI. Trimming took 5 bases from V and 1 from J, leaving 23 bases between them. This CDR3 is CASSPVSHRWTANTEAFF. The CDR3 bases are TGTGCCAGCAGTCCAGTCTCCCACCGATGGACAGCGAACACTGAAGCTTTCTTT.

The gene calls are TRBV19 and TRBJ1-2; TRBD1 might be the D (6 bases). The germline V gene has CDR1 LNHDA and CDR2 SQIVND (reference sequence). The ends were cut back, 6 bases at V and 5 bases at J, with 22 bases in the middle. The CDR3 extends over 16 amino acids. Written as DNA, the CDR3 is TGTGCCAGTAGCCCACAACCGGGACACGTTTTATATGGCTACACCTTC. This sequence encodes CASSPQPGHVLYGYTF.

About this clone itself: This specimen includes other DNA sequences encoding the same CDR3. The genes are TRBV6-1 and TRBJ1-1; D ambiguous. V dropped 1 base and J dropped 1 base, with 4 bases sitting between them. The CDR3 runs to 13 residues. Per germline, CDR1 MNHNS and CDR2 SASEGT. The CDR3 loop is CASSEGRNTEAFF. As DNA, the CDR3 is TGTGCCAGCAGTGAAGGGCGGAACACTGAAGCTTTCTTT.

This clone was observed once. CDR3 loop: CASNPTGSGNTGELFF. The CDR3 coding sequence is TGTGCCAGCAACCCGACAGGGAGTGGGAACACCGGGGAGCTGTTTTTT. The gene calls are TRBV7-9 and TRBJ2-2; TRBD1 aligns across 7 bases. V lost 7 bases, J lost 1 base, and 9 bases stayed unmatched. The CDR3 covers 16 residues. The germline gives CDR1 SEHNR, CDR2 FQNEAQ (reference sequence).

CDR3: CASSLSRDGELFF. CDR3 in DNA: TGTGCCAGCAGTTTATCCCGAGACGGGGAGCTGTTTTTT. The chain recombines TRBV27 with TRBJ2-2; D is undetermined. The CDR3 spans 13 residues. V lost 0 bases and J 7 bases, leaving 6 bases between the germline ends. Looked up from germline, CDR1 is MNHEY and CDR2 is SMNVEV (reference sequence).

The CDR3 sequence: CASSPFNRFEQYF. CDR3 bases: TGTGCCAGCAGCCCTTTCAACAGGTTCGAGCAGTACTTC. The V and J genes are TRBV7-2 and TRBJ2-7; D may be TRBD1 (5 bases). This CDR3 has 13 amino acids. Trimming removed 5 bases at V and 6 bases at J, with 14 bases between. CDR1 and CDR2 (germline): SGHTA, FQGNSA. The whole variable domain, remainder taken from reference TRBV7-2 and TRBJ2-7, is GAGVSQSPSNKVTEKGKDVELRCDPISGHTALYWYRQSLGQGLEFLIYFQGNSAPDKSGLPSDRFSAERTGGSVSTLTIQRTQQEDSAVYLCASSPFNRFEQYFGPGTRLTVT.

The chain has TRBV29-1 and TRBJ1-1; TRBD1 matches at 8 bases. The CDR3 is 14 amino acids. Germline CDR1 and CDR2: SQVTM and ANQGSEA. V shed 8 bases and J 0 bases; nucleotides not matched to a gene: 8. This CDR3 is CSFMTGALNTEAFF. CDR3 sequence (DNA): TGCAGCTTTATGACAGGGGCCTTGAACACTGAAGCTTTCTTT.

This clone was picked up one time. Other DNA sequences in this sample translate to the same CDR3. J is TRBJ2-1 and V is TRBV29-1; D ambiguous. The germline V gene has CDR1 SQVTM and CDR2 ANQGSEA. V lost 1 base and J lost 7, with 5 bases in between. The CDR3 sequence is 11 residues long. This CDR3 is CSVEVGNEQFF. The CDR3 DNA follows: TGCAGCGTTGAAGTAGGAAATGAGCAGTTCTTC.

The chain joins TRBV5-4 to TRBJ1-2; 10 bases are a match to TRBD1. Germline V gene lookup returns CDR1 SGHNT and CDR2 YYREEE (reference sequence). The CDR3 spans 16 residues. Trimming at V came to 2 bases and at J to 8 bases, leaving 12 bases not matched to a gene. The CDR3: CASSFITGQGEGGYTF. The CDR3 DNA reads as TGTGCCAGCAGCTTCATTACCGGACAGGGGGAAGGAGGCTACACCTTC. Full variable domain (rest looked up from reference TRBV5-4 and TRBJ1-2): ETGVTQSPTHLIKTRGQQVTLRCSSQSGHNTVSWYQQALGQGPQFIFQYYREEENGRGNFPPRFSGLQFPNYSSELNVNALELDDSALYLCASSFITGQGEGGYTFGSGTRLTVV.

This rearrangement joins TRBV19 to TRBJ2-5; tentative D call: TRBD2 (6 bases). Germline CDR1 is LNHDA and CDR2 is SQIVND (reference sequence). This CDR3 is 14 amino acids long. The V end lost 1 base, the J end lost 5 bases, and 11 bases lay between the germline ends. The CDR3 DNA is TGTGCCAGTAGTATAGGAACTAGCTTTGAGACCCAGTACTTC. It encodes CASSIGTSFETQYF.

This chain joins TRBV30 and TRBJ1-5; 8 nucleotides agree with TRBD1. After removal of 3 bases from V and 6 bases from J, the junction contained 7 bases not matched to a gene. Looked up from germline, CDR1 is GTSNPN and CDR2 is SVGIG (reference sequence). The CDR3 spans 14 residues. This CDR3 is CAWSVRGQGQPQHF. DNA for the CDR3: TGTGCCTGGAGCGTCAGGGGGCAAGGTCAGCCCCAGCATTTT.

This clone was recorded only once. The genes are TRBV30 and TRBJ2-7; 8 nucleotides align to TRBD2. Germline-derived CDR1 and CDR2 are GTSNPN and SVGIG (reference sequence). Trimming took 3 bases from V and 4 from J; bases not matched to a gene: 2. The CDR3 sequence is 12 residues long. CDR3 bases: TGTGCCTGGAGCTTAGCGGGATACGAGCAGTACTTC. This sequence encodes CAWSLAGYEQYF.

The chain recombines TRBV6-5 with TRBJ2-1, with D perhaps TRBD2 (5 bases). This CDR3 region has 16 residues. Deletions cut 0 bases from V and 8 bases from J, with 17 bases between. Per germline, CDR1 MNHEY and CDR2 SVGAGI. DNA of the CDR3: TGTGCCAGCAGTTACTCGTGGCGGGTCGGGAAATATGAGCAGTTCTTC. Its translation: CASSYSWRVGKYEQFF.

The chain joins TRBV29-1 to TRBJ1-2, with D possibly being TRBD1 (6 bases). CDR1 and CDR2 from the germline V gene are SQVTM and ANQGSEA. This CDR3 contains 13 residues. The V end was cut by 0 bases, the J end by 2 bases, with 7 bases between. CDR3 bases: TGCAGCGTTGAAGAGGGGGGCAACTATGGCTACACCTTC. Protein sequence: CSVEEGGNYGYTF.

The rearrangement uses TRBV11-2 and TRBJ2-1; 12 positions match TRBD2. V lost 5 bases to trimming and J lost 15 bases; unmatched junction nucleotides: 5. The CDR3 has 12 residues. Looked up from germline, CDR1 is SGHAT and CDR2 is FQNNGV. CDR3: CASSTGLAGRFF. In nucleotides, the CDR3 is TGTGCCAGCAGCACGGGACTAGCGGGTCGGTTCTTC.

The DNA for the CDR3 is TGTGCCAGCAGCTTGGTAGGCAGGGGCTTTGCGAACACTGAAGCTTTCTTT. Translation: CASSLVGRGFANTEAFF. The chain is built from TRBV5-5 and TRBJ1-1; D is possibly TRBD1 (6 bases). The CDR3 spans 17 residues. The germline CDR1 and CDR2 sequences are SGHKS and YYEKEE (reference sequence). V was shortened by 0 bases and J by 1 base, with 16 bases between the two germline ends.

The V gene is TRBV27, the J gene TRBJ1-5, with D tentatively TRBD1 (5 bases). V lost 6 bases to trimming and J lost 5 bases, with 17 bases between them. The CDR3 loop spans 15 amino acids. In germline, CDR1 is MNHEY, CDR2 SMNVEV (reference sequence). The CDR3, as DNA: TGTGCCAGCAGCCCCACCCGGGGGATGCATCAGCCCCAGCATTTT. Translation gives CASSPTRGMHQPQHF.